This T cell receptor beta chain was documented in a study of T-cell memory formation after mild COVID-19. Study context: Largely, the TCR clusters proved donor specific. Study-level findings and limits: Contracting CD4+ clones were located mainly in CM and EM, and CD8+ clones in EMRA. The pre-infection memory compartment contained some responding clones, suggesting cross-reactive memory joined.

Regarding this clonotype: What it binds is unknown.

With constant-segment primers, 5'RACE yielded cDNA libraries of TCR alpha and TCR beta that carried sample barcodes and UMIs. TCRdb reanalysed the 5' RACE reads using MiXCR and keeps one entry per CDR3 protein. The sample comprises approximately 570,000 distinct CDR3 sequences, roughly 18% of which are singletons, and 12% rests with the top ten. The CDR3 length is 11 residues. CDR1 SQVTM and CDR2 ANQGSEA come from the germline V gene. Trimming left V 6 bases short and J 3 bases short, with 9 bases between. The specimen was PBMCs or a T cell subset sorted from them (not recorded which). The chain employs TRBV29-1 and TRBJ2-7; D gene ambiguous. The origin of this receptor is an adult woman who had mild COVID-19 (a few samples of this study predate the infection). Cell type and time point are not known. DNA for the CDR3: TGCAGCGTCCGAGTCGACTACGAGCAGTACTTC. Translation: CSVRVDYEQYF.